Detailed here is one TCR beta chain. This entry belongs to a study of blood T cell repertoires in COVID-19. Background on the study: The United States, Italy and Spain provided the acute and convalescent COVID-19 samples. Nucleic acid was either cDNA or gDNA, and it came from T cells, B-cell-depleted T cells, or PBMCs.

There are 15 residues in the CDR3. V dropped 0 bases and J dropped 3; count of bases not matched to a gene: 4. The germline CDR1 and CDR2 sequences are LGHNA and YSLEER. Some clones are missing from TCRdb's copy, which holds only in-frame ones; the method was immunoSEQ multiplex PCR. The sample yields over 200,000 clones, roughly 86% seen once. Material for sequencing was peripheral blood. The J gene is TRBJ2-7, the V gene TRBV4-3, with TRBD2 identical over 8 bases. The clonotype was recovered from a woman in her twenties or thirties with acute or convalescent COVID-19. CDR3 region: CASSQDRGGLYEQYF. For the CDR3, the DNA is TGCGCCAGCAGCCAAGATCGGGGGGGCCTCTACGAGCAGTACTTC.